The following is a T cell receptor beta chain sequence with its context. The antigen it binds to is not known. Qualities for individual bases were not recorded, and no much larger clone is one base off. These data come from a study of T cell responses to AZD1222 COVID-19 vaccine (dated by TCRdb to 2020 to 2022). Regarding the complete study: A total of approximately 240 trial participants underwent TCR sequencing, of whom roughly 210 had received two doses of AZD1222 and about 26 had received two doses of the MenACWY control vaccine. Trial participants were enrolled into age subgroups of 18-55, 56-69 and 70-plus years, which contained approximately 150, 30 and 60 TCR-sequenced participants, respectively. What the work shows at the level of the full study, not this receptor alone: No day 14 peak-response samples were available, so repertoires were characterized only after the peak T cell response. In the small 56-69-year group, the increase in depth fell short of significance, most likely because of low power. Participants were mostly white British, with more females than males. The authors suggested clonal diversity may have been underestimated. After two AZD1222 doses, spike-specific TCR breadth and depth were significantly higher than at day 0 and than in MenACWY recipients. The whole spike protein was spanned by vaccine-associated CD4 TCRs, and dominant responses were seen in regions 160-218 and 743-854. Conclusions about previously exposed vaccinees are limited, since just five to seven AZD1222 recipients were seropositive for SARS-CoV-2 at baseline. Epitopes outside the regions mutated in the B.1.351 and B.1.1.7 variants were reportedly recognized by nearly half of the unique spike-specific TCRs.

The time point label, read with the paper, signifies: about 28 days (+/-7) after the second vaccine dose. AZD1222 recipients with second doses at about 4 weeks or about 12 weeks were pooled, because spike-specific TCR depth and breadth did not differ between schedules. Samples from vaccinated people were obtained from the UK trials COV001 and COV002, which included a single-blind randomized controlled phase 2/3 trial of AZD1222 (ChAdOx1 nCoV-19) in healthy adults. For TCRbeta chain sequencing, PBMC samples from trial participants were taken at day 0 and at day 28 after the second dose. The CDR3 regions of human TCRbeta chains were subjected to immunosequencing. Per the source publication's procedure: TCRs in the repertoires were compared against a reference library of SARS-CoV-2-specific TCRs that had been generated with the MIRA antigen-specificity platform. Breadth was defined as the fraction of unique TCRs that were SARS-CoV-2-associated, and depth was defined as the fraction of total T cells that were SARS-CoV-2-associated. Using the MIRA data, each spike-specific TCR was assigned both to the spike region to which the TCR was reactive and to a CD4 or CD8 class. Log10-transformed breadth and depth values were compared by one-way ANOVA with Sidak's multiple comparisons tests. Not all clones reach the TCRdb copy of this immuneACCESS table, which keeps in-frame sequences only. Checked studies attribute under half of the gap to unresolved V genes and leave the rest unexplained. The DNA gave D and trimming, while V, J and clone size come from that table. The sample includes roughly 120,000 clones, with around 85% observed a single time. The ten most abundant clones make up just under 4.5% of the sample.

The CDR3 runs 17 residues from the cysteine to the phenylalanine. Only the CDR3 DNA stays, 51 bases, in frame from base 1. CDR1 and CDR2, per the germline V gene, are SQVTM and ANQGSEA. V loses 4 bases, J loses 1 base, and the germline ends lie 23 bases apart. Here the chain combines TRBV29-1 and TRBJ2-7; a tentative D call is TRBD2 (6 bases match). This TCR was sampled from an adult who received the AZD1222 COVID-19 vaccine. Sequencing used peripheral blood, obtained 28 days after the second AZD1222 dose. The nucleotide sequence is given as TGCAGCGTTGTCGCAGGCTGGCGGGGCGGTTATTCCTACGAGCAGTACTTC. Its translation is CSVVAGWRGGYSYEQYF.